What follows are 15 T cell receptor beta chains derived from one specimen sequenced in a study of blood T cell repertoires in COVID-19. Using immunoSEQ multiplex PCR, the repertoire was profiled, and TCRdb retains in-frame clones only, with some absent. The table records 140,000 to 150,000 clones, roughly three quarters of them present only once. Material for sequencing was peripheral blood. These receptors originate from a woman in her sixties or seventies with acute or convalescent COVID-19.

The V call is TRBV10-3, the J call TRBJ2-5; 7 positions agree with TRBD2. Germline V gene data show CDR1 as ENHRY and CDR2 as SYGVKD. V dropped 4 bases and J dropped 2; count of bases not matched to a gene: 7. This CDR3 is built from 15 residues. CDR3 residues: CAISVGASGQETQYF. The DNA of the CDR3 is TGTGCCATCAGTGTTGGCGCTAGCGGACAAGAGACCCAGTACTTC.

The chain combines TRBV3-1 (or the pseudogene TRBV3-2) with TRBJ1-2, with TRBD1 matching over 7 bases. The CDR3 covers 14 residues. Germline trimming cut 2 bases from V and 4 bases from J; bases unmatched to any gene: 4. CDR1 is LGHDT, CDR2 YNNKEL, per germline (reference sequence). CDR3 sequence (DNA): TGTGCCAGCAGCCAACGAGGGGGCCCCTATGGCTACACCTTC. Translated: CASSQRGGPYGYTF.

The V gene is TRBV19, the J gene TRBJ2-1, with 9 bases that match TRBD2. The junction had 4 bases not matched to a gene; V was cut back by 3 bases and J by 4 bases. This CDR3 is 15 amino acids long. The V gene's germline CDR1 is LNHDA and CDR2 SQIVND (reference sequence). The CDR3 DNA is TGTGCCAGTAGTATTCGACTAGCGGTGTACAATGAGCAGTTCTTC. This encodes CASSIRLAVYNEQFF.

The genes are TRBV5-6 and TRBJ2-7; 7 bases line up with TRBD1. The germline V gene encodes CDR1 SGHDT and CDR2 YYEEEE. The CDR3 covers 16 residues. V trimming: 0 bases; J trimming: 1 base; junction bases outside the gene matches: 7. This CDR3 is CASSLGRQGVSYEQYF. CDR3 bases: TGTGCCAGCAGCTTGGGTCGGCAGGGGGTTTCCTACGAGCAGTACTTC.

The rearrangement links TRBV10-3 to TRBJ1-1, with D perhaps TRBD1 (6 bases). Per the germline V gene, CDR1 is ENHRY and CDR2 is SYGVKD. The ends were cut back, 6 bases at V and 1 base at J, with 21 bases in the middle. This CDR3 has 17 residues. In DNA, the CDR3 is TGTGCCATCAGCCCCTCATCCGCAGGGGCCACGAACACTGAAGCTTTCTTT. Its translation: CAISPSSAGATNTEAFF.

A word on this clone: Sequence at one end of the junction differs from germline and may be a read error. V gene TRBV7-7 combines with J gene TRBJ2-5; possibly TRBD1 for D (5 bases). CDR3 size: 15 residues. Germline V lookup: CDR1 SSHAT, CDR2 FNYEAQ (reference sequence). CDR3 residues: CASSPGPGAGETQYF. CDR3 sequence (DNA): TGTGCTAGCAGCCCGGGCCCTGGGGCTGGAGAGACCCAGTACTTC.

The chain carries TRBV6-5 and TRBJ1-1; TRBD1 matches 7 bases. The CDR3 runs to 13 residues. Trimming at V came to 2 bases and at J to 5 bases, leaving 2 bases not matched to a gene. In germline, CDR1 is MNHEY, CDR2 SVGAGI. The CDR3 bases are TGTGCCAGCAGTTACAGGGGGCGAACTGAAGCTTTCTTT. Translating it yields CASSYRGRTEAFF.

In its sample, this clone was seen a few times. This chain joins TRBV7-2 and TRBJ2-7; D not certain. The V gene lost 5 bases and the J gene lost 9 bases, with 17 bases spanning the gap. The length of the CDR3 is 13 residues. Germline V gene sequence: CDR1 SGHTA, CDR2 FQGNSA. CDR3 amino acids: CASSPYMRQRQYF. The CDR3 nucleotides read TGTGCCAGCAGCCCGTACATGAGGCAAAGGCAGTACTTC.

The chain is built from TRBV28 and TRBJ2-1; a weak D match, TRBD2 (6 bases). From germline, CDR1 is MDHEN and CDR2 SYDVKM. The CDR3 loop spans 14 amino acids. The V and J ends lost 2 bases and 9 bases respectively, with 14 bases between them. In nucleotides, the CDR3 is TGTGCCAGCAGTTTAAACCGGGAGAGAGGTGAGCAGTTCTTC. This gives the protein CASSLNRERGEQFF.

This clone occurred a few times. The chain has TRBV3-1 (or the pseudogene TRBV3-2) and TRBJ1-3; D perhaps matches TRBD1 (5 bases). Germline CDR1 reads LGHDT; CDR2 reads YNNKEL (reference sequence). The CDR3 spans 14 residues. V dropped 5 bases and J dropped 0 bases, with 8 bases sitting between them. The CDR3 protein is CASSADSSGNTIYF. CDR3 nucleotides: TGTGCCAGCAGCGCAGACAGCTCTGGAAACACCATATATTTT.

The CDR3 nucleotides read TGTGCCTGGGGACTAGCGGGAGTTAAAGATACGCAGTATTTT. As protein: CAWGLAGVKDTQYF. V gene TRBV30 combines with J gene TRBJ2-3, with 13 bases that match TRBD2. The germline gives CDR1 GTSNPN, CDR2 SVGIG (reference sequence). V gave up 5 bases and J gave up 5 bases; unmatched junction bases: 4. This CDR3 comprises 14 residues.

This chain uses TRBV9 with TRBJ1-6, with D perhaps TRBD1 (5 bases). Germline values: CDR1 SGDLS, CDR2 YYNGEE. This CDR3 has 15 residues. V was cut by 3 bases and J by 4 bases, with 11 bases left in between. The CDR3 coding sequence is TGTGCCAGCAGCGCTTACACAGGTTATAATTCACCCCTCCACTTT. Translated: CASSAYTGYNSPLHF.

This clone has a single count. This sequence joins TRBV18 and TRBJ2-7; 9 bases map to TRBD1. The CDR3 has 14 residues. After removal of 1 base from V and 6 bases from J, the junction contained 4 bases not matched to a gene. Germline-derived CDR1 and CDR2 are KGHSH and LQKENI. DNA for the CDR3: TGTGCCAGCTCACCACGGACAGGGGTTGGCGAGCAGTACTTC. Translating gives CASSPRTGVGEQYF.

The chain joins TRBV12-5 to TRBJ2-7; tentative D call: TRBD2 (5 bases). Trimming removed 5 bases from V and 6 bases from J, with 8 bases in between. The CDR3 covers 11 residues. Germline CDR1 reads LGHNT; CDR2 reads FRNRAP. The CDR3 is CASGDRGEQYF. In nucleotides, the CDR3 is TGTGCTAGTGGTGACCGGGGCGAGCAGTACTTC.

This chain joins TRBV5-1 and TRBJ2-5; 12 bases are a match to TRBD2. CDR1 is SGHRS and CDR2 is YFSETQ in the germline V gene. Trimming cost V 2 bases and J 1 base; bases outside gene matches: 6. This CDR3 comprises 17 residues. The CDR3 nucleotides are TGCGCCAGCAGCTTAGGACTAGCGGGGACCGCCCAAGAGACCCAGTACTTC. Translated: CASSLGLAGTAQETQYF. Using reference TRBV5-1 and TRBJ2-5 for the parts outside the CDR3, the full variable domain is KAGVTQTPRYLIKTRGQQVTLSCSPISGHRSVSWYQQTPGQGLQFLFEYFSETQRNKGNFPGRFSGRQFSNSRSEMNVSTLELGDSALYLCASSLGLAGTAQETQYFGPGTRLLVL.